This is a list of T cell receptor beta chains from one sample in a study of cytomegalovirus exposure and HLA in healthy donors. The table came from immunoSEQ multiplex PCR; TCRdb's copy has only in-frame clones and leaves some out. The sample includes about 110,000 clones, around 70% of them seen just once. Sequencing was performed on PBMCs. Every receptor here comes from a woman aged 40 to 50 in good health and CMV-seropositive. Both conserved end residues are trimmed from each CDR3. The order of the fields is J gene, V gene, CDR3 protein.

j_call: TRBJ2-3
v_call: TRBV11-3
cdr3_aa: ASSKTASTDTQY

j_call: TRBJ2-7
v_call: TRBV19
cdr3_aa: ASSLRDIAYEQY

j_call: TRBJ1-2
v_call: TRBV4-3
cdr3_aa: ASSQDWMGGYGYT

j_call: TRBJ1-4
v_call: TRBV11-2
cdr3_aa: ASSVQGAANEKLF

j_call: TRBJ2-3
v_call: TRBV5-1
cdr3_aa: ASSFGTVTDTQY

j_call: TRBJ2-5
v_call: TRBV4-2
cdr3_aa: ASSQDSGLAGGEETQY

j_call: TRBJ2-1
v_call: TRBV7-3
cdr3_aa: ASSPSQGAYNEQF

j_call: TRBJ1-2
v_call: TRBV5-4
cdr3_aa: ASSHPTATNYGYT

j_call: TRBJ1-2
v_call: TRBV7-9
cdr3_aa: ASSPFGTPRLYGYT

j_call: TRBJ2-1
v_call: TRBV7-9
cdr3_aa: ASSPLVSYNEQF

j_call: TRBJ2-7
v_call: TRBV19
cdr3_aa: ASRTTGAREQY

j_call: TRBJ2-5
v_call: TRBV9
cdr3_aa: ASSVGLAGSETQY

j_call: TRBJ2-5
v_call: TRBV19
cdr3_aa: ASSIVTDQETQY

j_call: TRBJ2-4
v_call: TRBV15
cdr3_aa: ATSRDMKNIQY

j_call: TRBJ2-7
v_call: TRBV5-1
cdr3_aa: ASSLDLPGGGSYEQY

j_call: TRBJ1-2
v_call: TRBV5-4
cdr3_aa: ASSSDNYGYT

j_call: TRBJ1-4
v_call: TRBV19
cdr3_aa: ASSPRDRREKLF

j_call: TRBJ1-4
v_call: TRBV19
cdr3_aa: ASSRRGPRELF

j_call: TRBJ1-5
v_call: TRBV18
cdr3_aa: ASSPLAGNQPQH

j_call: TRBJ2-7
v_call: TRBV2
cdr3_aa: ATLGRGGPSYEQY